These 10 T cell receptor beta chains were sequenced from one sample in a study of blood T cell repertoires in COVID-19. The assay was immunoSEQ multiplex PCR, and TCRdb's table has in-frame clones only and misses some. The table lists fewer than 500,000 clones, roughly 90% of them singletons. Sequencing input: peripheral blood. The receptors were gathered from a woman aged 25-40 years with acute or convalescent COVID-19.

This clone was counted once. V gene TRBV27 combines with J gene TRBJ1-3; TRBD1 might be the D (5 bases). From germline, CDR1 is MNHEY and CDR2 SMNVEV (reference sequence). CDR3 length: 14 residues. The germline V and J ends were trimmed by 4 bases and 9 bases, with 16 bases remaining between them. Written as DNA, the CDR3 is TGTGCCAGCAGTTCGCAAGGGCAGGGTGGCACCATATATTTT. Encoded protein: CASSSQGQGGTIYF.

This chain connects TRBV3-1 (or the pseudogene TRBV3-2) to TRBJ2-3, with TRBD2 identical over 9 bases. The CDR3 is 15 residues long. Germline-derived CDR1 and CDR2 are LGHDT and YNNKEL (reference sequence). V dropped 1 base and J dropped 4; count of bases not matched to a gene: 3. The DNA of the CDR3 is TGTGCCAGCAGCCAAGTTCCTAGCGGGGCAGATACGCAGTATTTT. This gives the protein CASSQVPSGADTQYF.

The chain couples TRBV28 to TRBJ1-5, with 7 bases identical to TRBD1. Unmatched junction bases numbered 4, after V lost 3 bases and J lost 2 bases. The CDR3 extends over 15 amino acids. CDR1 and CDR2 (germline): MDHEN, SYDVKM. DNA of the CDR3: TGTGCCAGCAGTTTTGACAGGGCGCGCAATCAGCCCCAGCATTTT. This codes for CASSFDRARNQPQHF.

The V call is TRBV4-2, the J call TRBJ2-2, with 8 bases aligning to TRBD2. The CDR3 length is 18 residues. The germline gives CDR1 LGHNA, CDR2 YNFKEQ. V trimming: 1 base; J trimming: 0 bases; junction bases outside the gene matches: 7. The chain's CDR3 is CASSQGGGGNANTGELFF. The CDR3 DNA is TGTGCCAGCAGCCAAGGGGGCGGGGGGAACGCGAACACCGGGGAGCTGTTTTTT.

The chain has TRBV18 and TRBJ1-2; D is perhaps TRBD1 (5 bases). The CDR3 runs to 13 residues. Trimming removed 5 bases from V and 6 bases from J, with 13 bases in between. Germline V lookup: CDR1 KGHSH, CDR2 LQKENI. In nucleotides, the CDR3 is TGTGCCAGCTCAGTCCAGGGAACCCATGGCTACACCTTC. Translating gives CASSVQGTHGYTF. The complete variable domain, with remaining parts taken from reference TRBV18 and TRBJ1-2, reads NAGVMQNPRHLVRRRGQEARLRCSPMKGHSHVYWYRQLPEEGLKFMVYLQKENIIDESGMPKERFSAEFPKEGPSILRIQQVVRGDSAAYFCASSVQGTHGYTFGSGTRLTVV.

The rearrangement links TRBV29-1 to TRBJ2-3, with 9 bases matching TRBD2. From germline, CDR1 is SQVTM and CDR2 ANQGSEA. There are 14 residues in the CDR3. The V gene end was trimmed by 4 bases and the J gene end by 0 bases; junction bases not matched to a gene: 2. CDR3 coding DNA: TGCAGCGTTGCGCTAGCGGGAAGCACAGATACGCAGTATTTT. Its protein product is CSVALAGSTDTQYF.

This clone came up once. The rearrangement uses TRBV29-1 and TRBJ1-1; TRBD1 might be the D (5 bases). CDR1 SQVTM and CDR2 ANQGSEA come from the germline V gene. V dropped 7 bases and J dropped 5 bases, with 11 bases sitting between them. This CDR3 region has 11 residues. Here the CDR3 DNA reads TGCAGCGCCCGTCGGGGGACTGAAGCTTTCTTT. It specifies CSARRGTEAFF. The whole variable domain, remainder taken from reference TRBV29-1 and TRBJ1-1, is SAVISQKPSRDICQRGTSLTIQCQVDSQVTMMFWYRQQPGQSLTLIATANQGSEATYESGFVIDKFPISRPNLTFSTLTVSNMSPEDSSIYLCSARRGTEAFFGQGTRLTVV.

Notes on this clone: The same CDR3 arises from other DNA sequences in this sample as well. This chain links TRBV12-3 or TRBV12-4 with TRBJ2-1, with D possibly being TRBD2 (6 bases). V was pared by 2 bases and J by 7 bases, with 9 bases between. The CDR3 runs to 13 residues. CDR3 DNA: TGTGCCAGCAGTTTATTAGCGGTAAATGAGCAGTTCTTC. Translation gives CASSLLAVNEQFF.

The chain employs TRBV5-1 and TRBJ2-2, with 9 positions matching TRBD2. The V gene's germline CDR1 is SGHRS and CDR2 YFSETQ. The junction had 2 bases not matched to a gene; V was cut back by 4 bases and J by 1 base. This CDR3 spans 15 amino acids. The CDR3 region has the DNA TGCGCCAGCAGCGTAGCGGGGGTGAACACCGGGGAGCTGTTTTTT. It codes for CASSVAGVNTGELFF.

The chain links TRBV6-5 to TRBJ1-2, with D tentatively TRBD1 (6 bases). Germline V lookup: CDR1 MNHEY, CDR2 SVGAGI. The CDR3 loop spans 15 amino acids. V was shortened by 9 bases and J by 4 bases, with 21 bases between the two germline ends. Here the CDR3 reads CASRKGTRTPYGYTF. For the CDR3, the DNA is TGTGCCAGTAGAAAAGGGACAAGAACTCCCTATGGCTACACCTTC.